This entry lists 17 T cell receptor beta chains sequenced from one sample in a study of blood T cell repertoires in COVID-19. Generated by immunoSEQ multiplex PCR, the TCRdb table keeps only in-frame clones and is missing some. In the table there are roughly 250,000 clones, 75% to 90% of which are singletons. Sequenced material: PBMCs or T cells enriched from blood (not recorded which). Receptor source: a woman aged 18-29 years who had recovered from COVID-19.

This clone was recorded once. This chain links TRBV6-6 with TRBJ1-1; TRBD1 matches at 7 bases. The CDR3 spans 13 residues. Germline assignment: CDR1 MNHNY and CDR2 SVGAGI (reference sequence). V lost 5 bases, J lost 7 bases, and 7 bases stayed unmatched. The chain's CDR3 is CASSPSGTVEAFF. The CDR3, as DNA: TGTGCCAGCAGTCCGTCCGGGACAGTTGAAGCTTTCTTT.

The chain joins TRBV27 to TRBJ2-5; 8 bases match TRBD1. CDR3 length: 15 amino acids. Germline loops: CDR1 MNHEY, CDR2 SMNVEV (reference sequence). J lost 5 bases, V lost 4 bases, and 9 bases had no gene match. The CDR3 DNA follows: TGTGCCAGCAGTTCCCACAGGGGGATTGAGGAGACCCAGTACTTC. This sequence encodes CASSSHRGIEETQYF.

The rearrangement joins TRBV5-1 to TRBJ1-4; possibly TRBD1 for D (5 bases). Per the germline V gene, CDR1 is SGHRS and CDR2 is YFSETQ. This CDR3 contains 16 residues. Trimming stripped 4 bases from V and 7 bases from J, with 20 bases between. CDR3 in DNA: TGCGCCAGCAGCGTCAAGGAGCAGGGTCCTGGTGAAAAACTGTTTTTT. As protein: CASSVKEQGPGEKLFF.

The chain combines TRBV2 with TRBJ1-2; TRBD1 agrees at 7 bases. The CDR3 extends over 11 amino acids. Germline lookup yields CDR1 SNHLY and CDR2 FYNNEI. The V gene end was trimmed by 6 bases and the J gene end by 14 bases; junction bases not matched to a gene: 9. DNA of the CDR3: TGTGCCAGCAGACGGACAGGCCGCGGGACCTTC. Protein product: CASRRTGRGTF.

Points on this clone: At one end, the junction sequence differs from germline, possibly due to a read error. This chain joins TRBV4-1 and TRBJ2-7, with D perhaps TRBD1 (6 bases). The CDR3 spans 15 residues. From germline, CDR1 is MGHRA and CDR2 YSYEKL. The CDR3 reads CASSQFSAWQGTVKF. The CDR3 bases are TGCGCCAGCAGCCAATTTAGCGCTTGGCAGGGGACCGTAAAATTC.

For this clone: One end of the junction is discordant with germline, which a read error may explain. The chain is built from TRBV30 and TRBJ2-4; 12 nucleotides align to TRBD1. The CDR3 sequence is 14 residues long. Germline values: CDR1 GTSNPN, CDR2 SVGIG (reference sequence). DNA for the CDR3: TGTGCCTGGAGTGCCGGGACAGGGGGCTGGTTGCGCGACTTC. It specifies CAWSAGTGGWLRDF.

The CDR3 DNA sequence: TGCGCCAGCAGCTTGGAACATTACACCGGGGAGCTGTTTTTT. Protein sequence: CASSLEHYTGELFF. The chain joins TRBV5-1 to TRBJ2-2; D is ambiguous. This CDR3 has 14 residues. The ends were cut back, 0 bases at V and 3 bases at J, with 6 bases in the middle. CDR1 is SGHRS and CDR2 is YFSETQ in the germline V gene.

As regards this clone: Other DNA sequences in the same sample also yield this CDR3. This sequence joins TRBV3-1 (or the pseudogene TRBV3-2) and TRBJ1-5, with D possibly being TRBD1 (5 bases). The CDR3 loop spans 13 amino acids. CDR1 is LGHDT, CDR2 YNNKEL, per germline (reference sequence). Trimming cost V 0 bases and J 6 bases, with 6 bases left between them. The CDR3 DNA reads TGTGCCAGCAGCCAAGATAGGGGTCAGCCCCAGCATTTT. It codes for CASSQDRGQPQHF.

As to this clone: The same CDR3 arises from other DNA sequences in this sample as well. The chain has TRBV19 and TRBJ1-2; 10 bases align to TRBD1. Looked up from germline, CDR1 is LNHDA and CDR2 is SQIVND (reference sequence). V lost 6 bases, J lost 2 bases, and 6 bases stayed unmatched. The CDR3 runs to 15 residues. The CDR3 DNA is TGTGCCAGTAGAGAGACAGGGGGCAGGAACTATGGCTACACCTTC. Amino acid sequence: CASRETGGRNYGYTF.

This chain joins TRBV5-1 and TRBJ1-2; 8 bases map to TRBD1. This CDR3 is 14 amino acids long. V trimming: 4 bases; J trimming: 4 bases; junction bases outside the gene matches: 6. Germline CDR1 is SGHRS and CDR2 is YFSETQ. In DNA, the CDR3 is TGCGCCAGCAGCACAGGACAGGGTGCCTATGGCTACACCTTC. Its translation is CASSTGQGAYGYTF. The full variable domain, completed using reference TRBV5-1 and TRBJ1-2, is KAGVTQTPRYLIKTRGQQVTLSCSPISGHRSVSWYQQTPGQGLQFLFEYFSETQRNKGNFPGRFSGRQFSNSRSEMNVSTLELGDSALYLCASSTGQGAYGYTFGSGTRLTVV.

The chain uses TRBV6-1 and TRBJ2-7; 8 bases line up with TRBD2. Germline V gene lookup returns CDR1 MNHNS and CDR2 SASEGT. V trimming: 2 bases; J trimming: 2 bases; junction bases outside the gene matches: 5. This CDR3 is 15 amino acids long. The CDR3 nucleotides are TGTGCCAGCAGTGAAATGGGCGGGGGGACCTACGAGCAGTACTTC. Protein product: CASSEMGGGTYEQYF.

This chain links TRBV18 with TRBJ1-4; 8 bases agree with TRBD1. Germline V CDR1 and CDR2: KGHSH, LQKENI. CDR3 length: 16 residues. The ends lost 3 bases at V and 7 bases at J; junction bases unmatched: 10. The CDR3 loop is CASSPWTGNEGEKLFF. The CDR3 DNA reads TGTGCCAGCTCACCGTGGACAGGGAACGAGGGTGAAAAACTGTTTTTT.

The genes are TRBV5-1 and TRBJ2-2; TRBD1 agrees at 11 bases. After removal of 1 base from V and 6 bases from J, the junction contained 2 bases not matched to a gene. CDR3 size: 15 residues. The V gene's germline CDR1 is SGHRS and CDR2 YFSETQ. In nucleotides, the CDR3 is TGCGCCAGCAGCTTGTGGGGACAGGGGGCCGGGGAGCTGTTTTTT. This encodes CASSLWGQGAGELFF.

A single count supports this clone. CDR3 bases: TGTGCCAGCAGCTTAGGCCGAACAGATACGCAGTATTTT. Its translation: CASSLGRTDTQYF. The rearrangement links TRBV7-3 to TRBJ2-3; D gene ambiguous. Per germline, CDR1 SGHTA and CDR2 FQGTGA. With 2 bases removed from V and 3 bases from J, the gap between germline ends came to 6 bases. The CDR3 has 13 amino acids.

The chain employs TRBV24-1 and TRBJ2-5, with D perhaps matching TRBD2 (6 bases). The CDR3 runs 14 residues. Germline values: CDR1 KGHDR, CDR2 SFDVKD. Trimming removed 5 bases from V and 5 bases from J, with 14 bases in between. Here the CDR3 DNA reads TGTGCCACCAGTGTCCCCTCGGGGGAGGAGACCCAGTACTTC. Residues: CATSVPSGEETQYF.

V gene TRBV19 combines with J gene TRBJ2-5, with D possibly being TRBD1 (5 bases). Germline CDR1 and CDR2: LNHDA and SQIVND (reference sequence). The V end lost 3 bases, the J end lost 1 base, and 9 bases lay between the germline ends. This CDR3 is 14 amino acids long. CDR3 DNA sequence: TGTGCCAGTAGTATTTGGCAGGGCCAAGAGACCCAGTACTTC. Its protein is CASSIWQGQETQYF.

V is TRBV12-3 or TRBV12-4 and J is TRBJ2-7, with D possibly TRBD1 on 5 matching bases. CDR3 length equals 12 residues. V shed 6 bases and J shed 3 bases, with 9 bases lying between them. The CDR3 bases are TGTGCCAGCAGCCCCAGGGTCTACGAGCAGTACTTC. Protein sequence: CASSPRVYEQYF.